The rows below give T cell receptor beta chains drawn from one sample of a study of cytomegalovirus exposure and HLA in healthy donors. Repertoires were generated with immunoSEQ multiplex PCR, while TCRdb's copy carries only in-frame clones and drops some. The sample includes 150,000 to 200,000 clones, about 78% seen only once; the top ten take around 14%. The sequenced material came from PBMCs. The receptors come from a woman aged 50 to 65 in good health and CMV-seropositive. Each CDR3 is given with its conserved first and last residue. D genes are given only for firm matches. For some rows the clone size is stated as once, few or many, or as a class when expanded; others skip it.

j_call d_call clone_size v_call cdr3_aa cdr3_nt
TRBJ2-5 TRBD2 . TRBV27 CGARDWKGLAGVQETQYF TGTGGAGCAAGGGACTGGAAGGGACTAGCGGGGGTCCAAGAGACCCAGTACTTC
TRBJ1-2 TRBD1 . TRBV5-1 CASSSQGADGYTF TGCGCCAGCAGCTCACAGGGGGCGGATGGCTACACCTTC
TRBJ2-7 TRBD1 . TRBV6-1 CASTDRGLSYEQYF TGTGCCAGCACAGACAGGGGCCTCTCCTACGAGCAGTACTTC
TRBJ2-3 TRBD1 . TRBV5-1 CASSFPRDRVEDTQYF TGCGCCAGCAGCTTCCCCCGGGACAGGGTCGAAGATACGCAGTATTTT
TRBJ2-7 . . TRBV6-1 CASSEAVTLYEQYF TGTGCCAGCAGTGAAGCGGTTACATTATACGAGCAGTACTTC
TRBJ2-2 . . TRBV7-9 CASSPPPQGELFF TGTGCCAGCAGCCCCCCGCCCCAGGGGGAGCTGTTTTTT
TRBJ2-7 . . TRBV19 CASSSTVSSYEQYF TGTGCCAGTAGTTCGACAGTTAGCTCCTACGAGCAGTACTTC
TRBJ1-2 . . TRBV6-1 CASSEAGLQGTGGYTF TGTGCCAGCAGTGAAGCGGGGTTACAGGGTACGGGTGGCTACACCTTC
TRBJ2-2 TRBD1 . TRBV29-1 CSVQGQGVTGELFF TGCAGCGTGCAGGGACAGGGGGTGACCGGGGAGCTGTTTTTT
TRBJ1-1 . few TRBV30 CAWKNFNTEAFF TGTGCCTGGAAGAACTTTAACACTGAAGCTTTCTTT
TRBJ2-4 . . TRBV6-6 CASSYKGRKNIQYF TGTGCCAGCAGTTACAAGGGGCGTAAAAACATTCAGTACTTC
TRBJ1-6 . once TRBV6-1 CASSEGGGLVSPLHF TGTGCCAGCAGTGAAGGGGGGGGTCTGGTTTCACCCCTCCACTTT
TRBJ2-3 TRBD1 . TRBV13 CASSLVGQSSTDTQYF TGTGCCAGCAGCTTAGTGGGACAGTCTAGCACAGATACGCAGTATTTT
TRBJ1-4 . . TRBV30 CAWRDSGKLFF TGTGCCTGGCGGGACTCGGGAAAACTGTTTTTT
TRBJ2-7 TRBD2 . TRBV2 CASTFHVPGGTYEQYF TGTGCCAGCACGTTCCATGTCCCGGGGGGGACCTACGAGCAGTACTTC
TRBJ1-1 . . TRBV14 CASSQVFPGLGGAFF TGTGCCAGCAGCCAAGTTTTTCCAGGCCTAGGAGGAGCTTTCTTT
TRBJ1-2 TRBD1 . TRBV2 CARRTGEHGYTF TGTGCCAGACGGACAGGGGAACATGGCTACACCTTC
TRBJ2-1 . . TRBV7-9 CASSLVRGYNEQFF TGTGCCAGCAGCTTAGTAAGGGGCTACAATGAGCAGTTCTTC
TRBJ2-7 TRBD1 . TRBV6-5 CASFPGQGGYEQYF TGTGCCAGCTTTCCGGGACAGGGTGGCTACGAGCAGTACTTC
TRBJ2-7 TRBD2 . TRBV29-1 CSVRRGGDDEQYF TGCAGCGTTCGGCGGGGGGGAGACGACGAGCAGTACTTC
TRBJ1-1 TRBD1 once TRBV5-1 CASSLAFQGARNTEAFF TGCGCCAGCAGCTTGGCTTTTCAGGGGGCGCGGAACACTGAAGCTTTCTTT
TRBJ1-2 . . TRBV5-1 CASSSGGGSNYGYTF TGCGCCAGCAGCTCTGGAGGAGGTAGTAACTATGGCTACACCTTC
TRBJ2-2 . . TRBV4-1 CASSQDHGTMNQNTGELFF TGCGCCAGCAGCCAAGACCACGGGACAATGAACCAGAACACCGGGGAGCTGTTTTTT
TRBJ1-1 . . TRBV5-1 CASSLWGGDTEAFF TGCGCCAGCAGCTTGTGGGGGGGGGACACTGAAGCTTTCTTT
TRBJ2-7 . . TRBV5-1 CASSLEYRGRWDSYEQYF TGCGCCAGCAGCTTGGAGTACAGAGGGAGATGGGACTCCTACGAGCAGTACTTC
TRBJ2-3 TRBD2 . TRBV7-8 CASSSGGITDTQYF TGTGCCAGCAGCTCGGGGGGGATCACAGATACGCAGTATTTT
TRBJ1-3 . . TRBV7-4 CASSLEPPRSAHGSGNTIYF TGTGCCAGCAGCTTAGAGCCCCCCCGCAGCGCTCATGGATCCGGAAACACCATATATTTT
TRBJ1-5 TRBD1 . TRBV5-4 CASSLGTGGQPQHF TGTGCCAGCAGCTTGGGGACAGGGGGTCAGCCCCAGCATTTT